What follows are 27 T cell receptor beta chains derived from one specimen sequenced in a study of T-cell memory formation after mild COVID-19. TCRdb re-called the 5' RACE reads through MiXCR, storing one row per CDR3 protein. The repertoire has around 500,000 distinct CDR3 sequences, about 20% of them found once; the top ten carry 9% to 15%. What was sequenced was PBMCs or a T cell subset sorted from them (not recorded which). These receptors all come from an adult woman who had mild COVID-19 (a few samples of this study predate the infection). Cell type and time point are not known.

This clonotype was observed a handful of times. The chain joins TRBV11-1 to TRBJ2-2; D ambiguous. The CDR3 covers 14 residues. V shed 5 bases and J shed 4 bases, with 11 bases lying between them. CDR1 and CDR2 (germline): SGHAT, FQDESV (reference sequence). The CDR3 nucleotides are TGTGCCAGCAGCCCGCGCTGGGGCACCGGGGAGCTGTTTTTT. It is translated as CASSPRWGTGELFF.

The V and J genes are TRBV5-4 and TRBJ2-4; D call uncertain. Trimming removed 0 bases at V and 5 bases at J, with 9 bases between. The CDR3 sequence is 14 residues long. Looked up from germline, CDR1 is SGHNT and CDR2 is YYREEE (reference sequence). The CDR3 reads CASSLGALENIQYF. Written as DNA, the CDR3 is TGTGCCAGCAGCTTGGGGGCACTTGAAAACATTCAGTACTTC.

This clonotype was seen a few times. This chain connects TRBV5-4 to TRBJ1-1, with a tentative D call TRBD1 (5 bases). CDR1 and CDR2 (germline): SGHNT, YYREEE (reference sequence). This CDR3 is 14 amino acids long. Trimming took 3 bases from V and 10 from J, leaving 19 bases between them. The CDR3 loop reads CASSSGQRRQGAFF. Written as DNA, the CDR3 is TGTGCCAGCAGCTCCGGGCAACGGCGGCAGGGAGCTTTCTTT.

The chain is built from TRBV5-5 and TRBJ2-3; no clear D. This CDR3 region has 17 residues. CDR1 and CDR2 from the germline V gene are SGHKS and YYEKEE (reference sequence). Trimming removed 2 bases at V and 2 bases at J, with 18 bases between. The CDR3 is CASSLPLDLRNTDTQYF. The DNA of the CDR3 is TGTGCCAGCAGCTTACCCCTAGACCTTAGGAACACAGATACGCAGTATTTT.

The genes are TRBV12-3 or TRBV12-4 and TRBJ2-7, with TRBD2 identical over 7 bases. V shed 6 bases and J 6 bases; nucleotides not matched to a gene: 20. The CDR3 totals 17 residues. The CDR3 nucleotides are TGTGCCAGCAGCTCACAAGATGCGGGGAGGGCCCGGAGCGAGCAGTACTTC. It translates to CASSSQDAGRARSEQYF.

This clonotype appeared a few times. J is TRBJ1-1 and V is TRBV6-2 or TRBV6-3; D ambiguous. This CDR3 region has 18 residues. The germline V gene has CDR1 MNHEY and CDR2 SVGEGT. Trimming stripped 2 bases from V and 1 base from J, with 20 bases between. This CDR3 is CASSYESGRWRTNTEAFF. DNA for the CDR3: TGTGCCAGCAGTTACGAATCCGGACGATGGAGAACGAACACTGAAGCTTTCTTT.

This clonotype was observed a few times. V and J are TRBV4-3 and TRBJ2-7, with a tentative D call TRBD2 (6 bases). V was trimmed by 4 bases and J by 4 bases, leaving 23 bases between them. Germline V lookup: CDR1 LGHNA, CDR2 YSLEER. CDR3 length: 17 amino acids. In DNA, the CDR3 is TGCGCCAGCAGCCGCACTACTGGGAACTTAGGAGGGTACGAGCAGTACTTC. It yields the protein CASSRTTGNLGGYEQYF.

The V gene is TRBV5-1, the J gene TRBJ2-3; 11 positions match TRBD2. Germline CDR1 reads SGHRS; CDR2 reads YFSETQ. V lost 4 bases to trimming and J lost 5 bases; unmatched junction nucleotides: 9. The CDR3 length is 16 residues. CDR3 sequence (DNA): TGCGCCAGCAGCCCGGGGACTAGCGGAGAGCAAGATACGCAGTATTTT. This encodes CASSPGTSGEQDTQYF.

CDR3 sequence (DNA): TGCGCCAGCAGCCAAGCAGAGGGCAACTATGGCTACACCTTC. It translates to CASSQAEGNYGYTF. V gene TRBV4-3 combines with J gene TRBJ1-2; D is unclear. Germline CDR1 LGHNA, CDR2 YSLEER. The CDR3 covers 14 residues. The V and J ends lost 1 base and 2 bases respectively, with 8 bases between them.

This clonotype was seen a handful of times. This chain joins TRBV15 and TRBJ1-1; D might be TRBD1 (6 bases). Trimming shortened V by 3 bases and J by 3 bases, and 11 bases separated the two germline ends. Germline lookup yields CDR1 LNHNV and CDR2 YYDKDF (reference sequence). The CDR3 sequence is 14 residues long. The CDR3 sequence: CATSSDWGHTEAFF. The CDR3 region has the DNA TGTGCCACCAGCAGTGACTGGGGGCACACTGAAGCTTTCTTT.

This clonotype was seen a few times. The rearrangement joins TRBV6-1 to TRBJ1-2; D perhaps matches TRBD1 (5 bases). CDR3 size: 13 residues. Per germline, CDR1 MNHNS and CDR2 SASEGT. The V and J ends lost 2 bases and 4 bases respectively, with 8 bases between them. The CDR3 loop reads CASSESGVYGYTF. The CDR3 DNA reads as TGTGCCAGCAGTGAATCGGGGGTCTATGGCTACACCTTC.

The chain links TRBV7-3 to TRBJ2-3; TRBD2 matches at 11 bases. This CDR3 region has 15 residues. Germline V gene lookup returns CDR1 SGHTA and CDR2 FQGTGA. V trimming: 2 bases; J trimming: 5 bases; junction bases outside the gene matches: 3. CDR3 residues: CASSLLAGGRDTQYF. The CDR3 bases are TGTGCCAGCAGCTTACTAGCGGGGGGCAGAGATACGCAGTATTTT.

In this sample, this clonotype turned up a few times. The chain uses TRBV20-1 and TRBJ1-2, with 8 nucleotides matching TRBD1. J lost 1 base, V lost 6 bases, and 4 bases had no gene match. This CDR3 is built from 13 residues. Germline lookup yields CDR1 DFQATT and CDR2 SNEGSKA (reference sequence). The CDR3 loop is CSAPGGSNYGYTF. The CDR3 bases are TGCAGTGCCCCAGGGGGCAGTAACTATGGCTACACCTTC.

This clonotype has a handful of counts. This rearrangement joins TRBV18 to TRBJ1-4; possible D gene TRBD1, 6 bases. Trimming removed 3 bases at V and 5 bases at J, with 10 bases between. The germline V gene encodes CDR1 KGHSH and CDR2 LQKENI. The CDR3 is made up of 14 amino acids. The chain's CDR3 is CASSPDRLNEKLFF. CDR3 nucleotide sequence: TGTGCCAGCTCACCTGACAGGCTAAATGAAAAACTGTTTTTT.

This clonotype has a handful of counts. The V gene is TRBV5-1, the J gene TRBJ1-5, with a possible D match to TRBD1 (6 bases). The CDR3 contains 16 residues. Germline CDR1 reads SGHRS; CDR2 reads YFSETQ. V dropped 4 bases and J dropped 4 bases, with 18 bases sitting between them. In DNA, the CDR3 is TGCGCCAGCAGCCCAGGACGGGGGGCTTCAAATCAGCCCCAGCATTTT. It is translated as CASSPGRGASNQPQHF. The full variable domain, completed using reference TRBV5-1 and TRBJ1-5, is KAGVTQTPRYLIKTRGQQVTLSCSPISGHRSVSWYQQTPGQGLQFLFEYFSETQRNKGNFPGRFSGRQFSNSRSEMNVSTLELGDSALYLCASSPGRGASNQPQHFGDGTRLSIL.

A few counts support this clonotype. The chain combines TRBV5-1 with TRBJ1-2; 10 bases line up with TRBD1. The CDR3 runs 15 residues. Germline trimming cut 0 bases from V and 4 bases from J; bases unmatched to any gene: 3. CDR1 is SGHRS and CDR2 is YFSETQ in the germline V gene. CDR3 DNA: TGCGCCAGCAGCTTGGGGACAGGGGGATTCTATGGCTACACCTTC. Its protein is CASSLGTGGFYGYTF.

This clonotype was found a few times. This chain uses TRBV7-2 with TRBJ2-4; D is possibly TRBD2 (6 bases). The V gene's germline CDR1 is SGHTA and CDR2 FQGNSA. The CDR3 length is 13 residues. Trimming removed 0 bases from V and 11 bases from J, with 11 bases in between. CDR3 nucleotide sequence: TGTGCCAGCAGCTTAGCTATGGAGGGCTTTCAGTACTTC. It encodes CASSLAMEGFQYF.

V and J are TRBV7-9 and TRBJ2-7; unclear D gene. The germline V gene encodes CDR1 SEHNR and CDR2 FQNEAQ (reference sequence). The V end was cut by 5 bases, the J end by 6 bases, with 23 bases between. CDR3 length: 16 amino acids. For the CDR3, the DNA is TGTGCCAGCAGCCTGAAAGGGTACTTGACACACGCCGAGCAGTACTTC. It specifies CASSLKGYLTHAEQYF.

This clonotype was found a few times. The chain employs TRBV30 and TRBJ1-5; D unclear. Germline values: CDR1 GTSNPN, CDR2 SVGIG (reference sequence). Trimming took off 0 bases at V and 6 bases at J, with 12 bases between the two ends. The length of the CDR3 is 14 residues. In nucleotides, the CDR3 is TGTGCCTGGAGTGTCCCCCGCAGGCGTCAGCCCCAGCATTTT. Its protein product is CAWSVPRRRQPQHF.

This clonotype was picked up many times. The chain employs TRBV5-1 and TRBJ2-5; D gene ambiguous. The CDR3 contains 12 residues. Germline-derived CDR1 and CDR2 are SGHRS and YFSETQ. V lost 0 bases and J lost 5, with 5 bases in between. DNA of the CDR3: TGCGCCAGCAGCTTGGTCTCGGAGACCCAGTACTTC. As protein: CASSLVSETQYF.

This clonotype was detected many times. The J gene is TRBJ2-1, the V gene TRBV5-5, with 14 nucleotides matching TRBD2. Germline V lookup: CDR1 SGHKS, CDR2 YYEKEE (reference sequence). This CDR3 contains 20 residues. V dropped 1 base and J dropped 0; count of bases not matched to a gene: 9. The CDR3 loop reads CASSLPGLAGVHSSYNEQFF. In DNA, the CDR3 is TGTGCCAGCAGCTTGCCGGGACTAGCGGGGGTCCATAGCTCCTACAATGAGCAGTTCTTC.

CDR3 DNA sequence: TGTGCCAGCAGCTTGACTAGCGGGGGGGCCGTAGGCGAGCAGTACTTC. Protein product: CASSLTSGGAVGEQYF. The chain recombines TRBV7-9 with TRBJ2-7; 14 nucleotides agree with TRBD2. This CDR3 is 16 amino acids long. With 3 bases clipped from V and 6 bases from J, the junction kept 7 bases outside the gene matches. Per the germline V gene, CDR1 is SEHNR and CDR2 is FQNEAQ (reference sequence).

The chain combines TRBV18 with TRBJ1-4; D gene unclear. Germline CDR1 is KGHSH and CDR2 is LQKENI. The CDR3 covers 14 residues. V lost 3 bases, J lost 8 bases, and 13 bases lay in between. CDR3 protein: CASSPGAGNEKLFF. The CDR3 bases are TGTGCCAGCTCACCGGGAGCGGGAAACGAAAAACTGTTTTTT.

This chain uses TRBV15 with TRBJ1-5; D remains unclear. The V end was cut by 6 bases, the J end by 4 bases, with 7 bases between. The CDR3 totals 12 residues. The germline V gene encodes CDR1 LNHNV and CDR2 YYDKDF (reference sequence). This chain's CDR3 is CATSTENQPQHF. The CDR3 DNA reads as TGTGCCACCAGTACCGAGAATCAGCCCCAGCATTTT.

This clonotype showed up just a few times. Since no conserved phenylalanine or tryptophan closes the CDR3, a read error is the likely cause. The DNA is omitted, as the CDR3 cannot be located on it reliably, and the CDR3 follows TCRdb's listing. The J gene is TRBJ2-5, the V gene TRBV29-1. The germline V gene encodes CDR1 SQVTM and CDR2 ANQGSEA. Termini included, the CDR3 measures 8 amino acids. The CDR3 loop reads CSVDGEAL.

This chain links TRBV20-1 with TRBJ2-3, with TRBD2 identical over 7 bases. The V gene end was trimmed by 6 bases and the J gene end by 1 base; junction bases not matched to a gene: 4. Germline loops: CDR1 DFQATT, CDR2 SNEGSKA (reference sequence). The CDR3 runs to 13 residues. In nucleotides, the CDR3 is TGCAGTGCCGGCGGGGGAGGCACAGATACGCAGTATTTT. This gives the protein CSAGGGGTDTQYF.

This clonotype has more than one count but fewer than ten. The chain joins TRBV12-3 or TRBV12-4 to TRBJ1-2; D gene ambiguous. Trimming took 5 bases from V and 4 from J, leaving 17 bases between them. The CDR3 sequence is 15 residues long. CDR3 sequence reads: CASSPLLSGVYGYTF. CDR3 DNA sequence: TGTGCCAGCAGTCCCTTGCTCTCGGGAGTCTATGGCTACACCTTC.